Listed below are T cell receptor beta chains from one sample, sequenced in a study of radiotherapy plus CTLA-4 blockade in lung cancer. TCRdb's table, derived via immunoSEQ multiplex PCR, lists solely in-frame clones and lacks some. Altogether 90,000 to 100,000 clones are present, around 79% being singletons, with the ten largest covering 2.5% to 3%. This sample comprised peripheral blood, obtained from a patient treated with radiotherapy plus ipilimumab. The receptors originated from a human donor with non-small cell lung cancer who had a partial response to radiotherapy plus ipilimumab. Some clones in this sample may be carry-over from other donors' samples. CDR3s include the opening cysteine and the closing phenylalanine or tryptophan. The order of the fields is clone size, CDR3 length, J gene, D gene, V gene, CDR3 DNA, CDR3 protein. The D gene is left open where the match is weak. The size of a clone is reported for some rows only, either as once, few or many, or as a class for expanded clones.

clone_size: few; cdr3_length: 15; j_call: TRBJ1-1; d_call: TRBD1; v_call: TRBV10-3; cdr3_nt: TGTGCCATCAGTGATCCGGGACAGTTAAACACTGAAGCTTTCTTT; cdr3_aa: CAISDPGQLNTEAFF
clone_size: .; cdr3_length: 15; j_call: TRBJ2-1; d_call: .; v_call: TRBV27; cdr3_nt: TGTGCCAGCAGTTTATCGTGGCGGGGTTACAATGAGCAGTTCTTC; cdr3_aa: CASSLSWRGYNEQFF
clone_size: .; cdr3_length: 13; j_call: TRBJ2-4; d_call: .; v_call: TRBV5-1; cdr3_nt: TGCGCCAGCAGCTTGGACCGGTCTGACATTCAGTACTTC; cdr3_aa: CASSLDRSDIQYF
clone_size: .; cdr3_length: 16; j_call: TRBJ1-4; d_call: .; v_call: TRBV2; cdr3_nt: TGTGCCAGCAGTGAAAGTAGGGGCGCAACTAATGAAAAACTGTTTTTT; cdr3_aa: CASSESRGATNEKLFF
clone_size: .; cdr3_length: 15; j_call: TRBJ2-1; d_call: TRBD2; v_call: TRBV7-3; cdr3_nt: TGTGCCAGCAGCTCTAATAGCGGGAGCGGGAATGAGCAGTTCTTC; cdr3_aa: CASSSNSGSGNEQFF
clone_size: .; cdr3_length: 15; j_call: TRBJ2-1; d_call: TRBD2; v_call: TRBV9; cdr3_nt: TGTGCCAGCAGCGTAGTGACTAGCGGGAGTAATGAGCAGTTCTTC; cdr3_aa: CASSVVTSGSNEQFF
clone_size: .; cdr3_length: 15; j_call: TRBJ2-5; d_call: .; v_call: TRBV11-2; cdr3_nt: TGTGCCAGCAGCTTAGCGCGAGGGCGTCGGGAGACCCAGTACTTC; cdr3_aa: CASSLARGRRETQYF
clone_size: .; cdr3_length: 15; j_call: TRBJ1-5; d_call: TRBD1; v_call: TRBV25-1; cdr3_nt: TGTGCCAGCAGTGACCCGGGGACAGGGAATCAGCCCCAGCATTTT; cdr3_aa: CASSDPGTGNQPQHF
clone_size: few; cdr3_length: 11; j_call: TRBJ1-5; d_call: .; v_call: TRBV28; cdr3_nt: TGTGCCAGCAGCGTTAATCAGCCCCAGCATTTT; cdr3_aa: CASSVNQPQHF
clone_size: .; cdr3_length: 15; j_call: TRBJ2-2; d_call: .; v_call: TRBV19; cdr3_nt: TGTGCCAGTAGTATAAGGGAGCTGGTCACCGGGGAGCTGTTTTTT; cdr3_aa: CASSIRELVTGELFF
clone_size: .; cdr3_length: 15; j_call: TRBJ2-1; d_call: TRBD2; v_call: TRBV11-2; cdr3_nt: TGTGCCAGCAGCCCCCGGGGAGCGGGAGGTAATGAGCAGTTCTTC; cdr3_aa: CASSPRGAGGNEQFF
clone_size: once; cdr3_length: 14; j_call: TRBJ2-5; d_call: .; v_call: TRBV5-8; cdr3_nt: TGTGCCAGCAGCTTGGGGGCAGGGATAAAGACCCAGTACTTC; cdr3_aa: CASSLGAGIKTQYF
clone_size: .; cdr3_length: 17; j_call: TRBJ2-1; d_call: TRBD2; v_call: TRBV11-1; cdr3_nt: TGTGCCAGCAGCCTGGGACTAGCGGGGGGGCCTGGCAATGAGCAGTTCTTC; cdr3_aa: CASSLGLAGGPGNEQFF
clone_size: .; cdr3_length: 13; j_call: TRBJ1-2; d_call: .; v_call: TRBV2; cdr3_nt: TGTGCCAGCAGTGAGACTGAGACAGGTGGCTACACCTTC; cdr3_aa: CASSETETGGYTF
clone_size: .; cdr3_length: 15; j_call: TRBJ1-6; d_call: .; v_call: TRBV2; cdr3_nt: TGTGCCAGCAGAGGCGGGACGGCTTGGAATTCACCCCTCCACTTT; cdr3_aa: CASRGGTAWNSPLHF
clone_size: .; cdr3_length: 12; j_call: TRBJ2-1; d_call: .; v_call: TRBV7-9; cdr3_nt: TGTGCCAGCAGCTTAGAAAACTATGAGCAGTTCTTC; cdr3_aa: CASSLENYEQFF
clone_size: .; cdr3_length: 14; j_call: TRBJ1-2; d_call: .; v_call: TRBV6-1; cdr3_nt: TGTGCCAGCAGTGAAAGTCACAGGCTCTATGGCTACACCTTC; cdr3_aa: CASSESHRLYGYTF
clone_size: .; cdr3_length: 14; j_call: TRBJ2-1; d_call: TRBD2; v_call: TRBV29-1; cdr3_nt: TGCAGCGTTGAAGATCTCCGGACTAGCAATGAGCAGTTCTTC; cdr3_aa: CSVEDLRTSNEQFF
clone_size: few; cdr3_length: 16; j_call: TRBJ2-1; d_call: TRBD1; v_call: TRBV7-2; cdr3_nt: TGTGCCAGCAGCTTAGCAACAGGGGCCCTTGGCAATGAGCAGTTCTTC; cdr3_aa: CASSLATGALGNEQFF
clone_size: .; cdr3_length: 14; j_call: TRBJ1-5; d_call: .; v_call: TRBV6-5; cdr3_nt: TGTGCCAGCAGGGAGGGGTATAGCAATCAGCCCCAGCATTTT; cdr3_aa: CASREGYSNQPQHF
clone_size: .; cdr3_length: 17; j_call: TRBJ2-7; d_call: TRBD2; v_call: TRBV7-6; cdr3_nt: TGTGCCAGCAGCCAACGTTCCCCAGCGGGAGGGCCTGCCGAGCAGTACTTC; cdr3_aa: CASSQRSPAGGPAEQYF
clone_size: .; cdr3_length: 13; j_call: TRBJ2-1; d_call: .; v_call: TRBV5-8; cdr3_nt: TGTGCCAGCAGCTTGGTTGGCGGAAATGAGCAGTTCTTC; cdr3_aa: CASSLVGGNEQFF
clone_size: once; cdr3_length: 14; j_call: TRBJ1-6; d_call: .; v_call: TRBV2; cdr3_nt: TGTGCCAGCAGTGGCCGGGGGTATAATTCACCCCTCCACTTT; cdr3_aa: CASSGRGYNSPLHF
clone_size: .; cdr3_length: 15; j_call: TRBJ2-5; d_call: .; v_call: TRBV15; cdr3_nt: TGTGCCACCAGCAGAGATCCAGGCCCCCAAGAGACCCAGTACTTC; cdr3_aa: CATSRDPGPQETQYF
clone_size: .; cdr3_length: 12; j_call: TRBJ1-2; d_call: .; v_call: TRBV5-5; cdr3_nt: TGTGCCAGCAGCTCCATGGGCTCAGGGCGGACCTTC; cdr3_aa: CASSSMGSGRTF
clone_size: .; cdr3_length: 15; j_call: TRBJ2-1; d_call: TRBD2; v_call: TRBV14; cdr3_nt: TGTGCCAGCAGCTCCCGGACTAGCGGTTTTAGTGAGCAGTTCTTC; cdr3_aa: CASSSRTSGFSEQFF
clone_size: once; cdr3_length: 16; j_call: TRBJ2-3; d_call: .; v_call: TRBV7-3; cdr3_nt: TGTGCCAGCAGCAAAGGGGACACCCTAAGCACAGATACGCAGTATTTT; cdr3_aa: CASSKGDTLSTDTQYF
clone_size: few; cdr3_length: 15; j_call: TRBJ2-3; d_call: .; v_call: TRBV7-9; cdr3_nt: TGTGCCAGCAGGTACGGGCGGGGGCCCACAGATACGCAGTATTTT; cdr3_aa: CASRYGRGPTDTQYF
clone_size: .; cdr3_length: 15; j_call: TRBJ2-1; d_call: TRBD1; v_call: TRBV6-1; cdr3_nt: TGTGCCAGCAGCCAGGGACAGGGAAGACCTAATGAGCAGTTCTTC; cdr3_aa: CASSQGQGRPNEQFF
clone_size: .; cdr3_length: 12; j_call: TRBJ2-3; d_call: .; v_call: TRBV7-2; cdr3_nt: TGTGCCAGCAGCAAATCCGCAGATACGCAGTATTTT; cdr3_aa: CASSKSADTQYF
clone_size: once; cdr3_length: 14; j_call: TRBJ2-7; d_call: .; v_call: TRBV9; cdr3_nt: TGTGCCAGCAGCGCCCGGGACACCTCCTACGAGCAGTACTTC; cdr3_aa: CASSARDTSYEQYF
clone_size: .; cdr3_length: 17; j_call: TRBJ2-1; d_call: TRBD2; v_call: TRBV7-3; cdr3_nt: TGTGCCAGCAGCTTGAATAGCGGGAGGGATTTCTACAATGAGCAGTTCTTC; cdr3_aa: CASSLNSGRDFYNEQFF
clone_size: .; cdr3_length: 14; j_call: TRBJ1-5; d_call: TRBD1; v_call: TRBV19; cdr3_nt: TGTGCCAGTAGTATTGGGACAGGGGGTCAGCCCCAGCATTTT; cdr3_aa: CASSIGTGGQPQHF
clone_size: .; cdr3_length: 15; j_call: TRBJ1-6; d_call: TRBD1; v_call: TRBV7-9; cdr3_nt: TGTGCCAGCAGCCGACAGGGGGCTTATAATTCACCCCTCCACTTT; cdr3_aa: CASSRQGAYNSPLHF
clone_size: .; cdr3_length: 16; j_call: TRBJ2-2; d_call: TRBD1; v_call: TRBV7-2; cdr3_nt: TGTGCCAGCAGCTGGTCCGGGACAGGGCGCACCGGGGAGCTGTTTTTT; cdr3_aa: CASSWSGTGRTGELFF
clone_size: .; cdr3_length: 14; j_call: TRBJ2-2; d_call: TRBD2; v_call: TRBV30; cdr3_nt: TGTGCCTGGACTCGCTTGGCGGGAGTCGGGGAGCTGTTTTTT; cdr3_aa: CAWTRLAGVGELFF
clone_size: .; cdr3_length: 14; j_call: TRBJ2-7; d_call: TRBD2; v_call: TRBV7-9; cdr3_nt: TGTGCCAGCAGCTTAGTGGAGCGGGATAACGAGCAGTACTTC; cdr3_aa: CASSLVERDNEQYF
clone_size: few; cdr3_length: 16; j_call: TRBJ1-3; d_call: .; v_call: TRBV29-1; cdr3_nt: TGCAGCGTTGAGTTAGTGGAGGGCCGAGGTGGAAACACCATATATTTT; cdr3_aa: CSVELVEGRGGNTIYF
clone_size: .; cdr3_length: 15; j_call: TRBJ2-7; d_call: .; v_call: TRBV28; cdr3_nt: TGTGCCAGCAGTTTATGGTCGGGGATGGGCTACGAGCAGTACTTC; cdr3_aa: CASSLWSGMGYEQYF
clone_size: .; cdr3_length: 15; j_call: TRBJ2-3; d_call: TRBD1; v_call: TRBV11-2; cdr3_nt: TGTGCCAGCAGCTTAAGAGACAGGGGGGGAAATACGCAGTATTTT; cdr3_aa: CASSLRDRGGNTQYF
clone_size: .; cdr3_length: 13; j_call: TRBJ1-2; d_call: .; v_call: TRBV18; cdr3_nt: TGTGCCAGCTCACCCCCCGAACAGGGTGGCTACACCTTC; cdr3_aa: CASSPPEQGGYTF
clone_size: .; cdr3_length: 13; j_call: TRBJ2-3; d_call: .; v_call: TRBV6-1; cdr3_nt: TGTGCCAGCCCCCCATTAGGCACAGATACGCAGTATTTT; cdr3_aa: CASPPLGTDTQYF
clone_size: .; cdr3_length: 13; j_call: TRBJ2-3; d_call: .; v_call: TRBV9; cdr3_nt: TGTGCCAGCACTACAGCTAGCACAGATACGCAGTATTTT; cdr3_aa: CASTTASTDTQYF
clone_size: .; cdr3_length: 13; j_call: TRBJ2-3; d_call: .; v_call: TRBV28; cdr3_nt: TGTGCCAGCACCTTACTGAGGGGGGATACGCAGTATTTT; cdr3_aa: CASTLLRGDTQYF
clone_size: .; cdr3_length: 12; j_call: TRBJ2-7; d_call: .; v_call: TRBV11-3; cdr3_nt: TGTGCCAGCAGCCCCAGGCCCTACGAGCAGTACTTC; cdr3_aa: CASSPRPYEQYF
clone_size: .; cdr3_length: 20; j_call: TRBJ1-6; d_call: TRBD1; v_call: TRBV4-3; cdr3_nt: TGCGCCAGCAGCCAAGATCACGTCGGAGGGGGGACAGGGGTAAGGTCACCCCTCCACTTT; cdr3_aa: CASSQDHVGGGTGVRSPLHF
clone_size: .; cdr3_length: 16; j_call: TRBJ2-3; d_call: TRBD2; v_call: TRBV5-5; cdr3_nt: TGTGCCAGCAGCTGGGGACTAGCGGACGTCACAGATACGCAGTATTTT; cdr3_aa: CASSWGLADVTDTQYF
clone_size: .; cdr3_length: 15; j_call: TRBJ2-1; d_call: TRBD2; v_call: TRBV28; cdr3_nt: TGTGCCAGCATTAAGGGGACTAGCGGGAGAAATGAGCAGTTCTTC; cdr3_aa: CASIKGTSGRNEQFF
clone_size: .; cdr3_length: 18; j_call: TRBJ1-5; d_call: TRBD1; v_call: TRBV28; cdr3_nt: TGTGCCAGCAGTACCAGGGACAGGGGGTTAGGTAGCAATCAGCCCCAGCATTTT; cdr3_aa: CASSTRDRGLGSNQPQHF
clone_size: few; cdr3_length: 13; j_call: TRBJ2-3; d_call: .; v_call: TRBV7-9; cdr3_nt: TGTGCCCGTGAGGCCGCGGCCACAGATACGCAGTATTTT; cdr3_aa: CAREAAATDTQYF
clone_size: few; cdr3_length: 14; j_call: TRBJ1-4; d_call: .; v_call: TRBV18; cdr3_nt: TGTGCCAGCTCACCGGAGCAGGGAAGGGAAAAACTGTTTTTT; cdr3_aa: CASSPEQGREKLFF